A single count supports the clone carrying this TCR beta chain. With a far larger clone one base away, a read error is the likely cause. This CDR3 comprises 13 residues. The germline V and J ends were trimmed by 6 bases and 7 bases, with 16 bases remaining between them. The V gene's germline CDR1 is MNHEY and CDR2 SVGEGT. These data originate in a study of low-dose radiotherapy and immunotherapy resistance in tumors. Study in general: At a dose of 200 mg/m2, intravenous cyclophosphamide was given every two weeks, one day before radiation and immunotherapy.

TRAV- and TRBV-specific primers primed first-strand cDNA, covering alpha and beta chains. The authors amplified TCRs for around 20 PCR cycles with a constant-region primer and a V-primer adapter. In vitro transcription was used to amplify the isolated mRNA. TCRdb itself ran the reads through MiXCR, one entry per CDR3 protein. The top ten clones hold 1.4% to 1.5% of a sample with 65,000 to 95,000 distinct CDR3 sequences, roughly 17% of them seen once. Time point noted: after trial treatment. As to treatment: LDRT plus nivolumab, ipilimumab, low-dose cyclophosphamide and aspirin (RACIN trial). Patients qualified if they had advanced solid tumors that lacked tumor-infiltrating lymphocytes.

The sample was PBMCs, taken after low-dose radiotherapy plus immunotherapy. This receptor was taken from a male donor with prostate cancer. The chain links TRBV6-2 or TRBV6-3 to TRBJ2-7; D ambiguous. Here the CDR3 DNA reads TGTGCCAGCAGATCTTCCACGGTCGATGAGCAGTACTTC. Its protein is CASRSSTVDEQYF.